Below, one TCR beta chain is given with its context. At one boundary the junction diverges from the germline segment, which might be a read error. The entry originates in a study of tumor-infiltrating lymphocytes in primary liver carcinoma. Scientists recovered RNA and DNA together from roughly 20-30 mg of unsorted bulk tissue. A constant-region primer primed TCR beta cDNA synthesis from about 490 ng of total RNA. Three nested multiplex PCR rounds of slightly modified ARM-PCR generated TCR beta libraries. Rounds one and two of PCR, each of 10 cycles, were primed with TRBV1-TRBV30 forward primers and a C-beta reverse primer. Each CDR3 protein gets one entry after TCRdb re-called the multiplex PCR reads with MiXCR. The profile covers fewer than 75,000 distinct CDR3 sequences, with roughly 70% appearing a single time and 40% taken by the ten largest. Germline CDR1 MNHEY, CDR2 SVGEGT. The CDR3 runs to 16 residues.

J is TRBJ2-3 and V is TRBV6-2 or TRBV6-3; no clear D gene. The specimen was liver tumor tissue from sampling region 4. Subset reported: tumor region T4, right-lateral pole. The TCR originated in a man in his forties or fifties with primary liver carcinoma and hepatitis B virus infection. This CDR3 is CGSSSPFEVGADTQYF. CDR3 nucleotide sequence: TGTGGCAGCAGTAGTCCCTTCGAAGTGGGCGCAGATACGCAGTATTTT.